The 27 T cell receptor beta chains below all came from one sample that was sequenced in a study of vaccination and CD4 T cells after COVID-19. The treatment denotes: roughly 10-day PBMC culture with coronavirus spike peptide pools or control peptides (ViraFEST assay). Gathering of the CD4+ T cells, from the unexposed donor, took place before the COVID-19 pandemic (2011-2018). Researchers used the Oncomine TCR Beta short-read assay to sequence DNA from cultured CD4+ T cells. The template was genomic DNA from cultured CD4+ T cells. TCRdb independently ran MiXCR on the PCR reads; one entry per CDR3 protein. Of about 7,800 distinct CDR3 sequences listed, about two fifths are singletons. Antigen specificity for these receptors is unknown. Sample: CD4+ T cells from blood, cultured in vitro. The source of these receptors is a human donor in good health.

V usage is TRBV6-4 and J usage is TRBJ2-2; D gene unclear. The V end lost 0 bases, the J end lost 1 base, and 6 bases lay between the germline ends. This CDR3 has 15 residues. Germline CDR1 MRHNA, CDR2 SNTAGT. The CDR3 DNA sequence: TGTGCCAGCAGTGACTCGAGGCAGAACACCGGGGAGCTGTTTTTT. Encoded protein: CASSDSRQNTGELFF.

This clonotype was counted between two and nine times. This chain uses TRBV6-2 or TRBV6-3 with TRBJ2-5, with TRBD1 as a possible D gene (6 bases). The CDR3 is 15 amino acids. The germline V gene has CDR1 MNHEY and CDR2 SVGEGT. Trimming took 2 bases from V and 3 from J, leaving 13 bases between them. The CDR3 region has the DNA TGTGCCAGCAGTTACAGGTTGGCAGGGGAAGAGACCCAGTACTTC. This sequence encodes CASSYRLAGEETQYF.

The chain is built from TRBV4-2 and TRBJ1-3; D is ambiguous. Germline V gene sequence: CDR1 LGHNA, CDR2 YNFKEQ. V was trimmed by 0 bases and J by 0 bases, leaving 9 bases between them. This CDR3 has 16 residues. The CDR3 loop is CASSQDHGGSGNTIYF. CDR3 nucleotide sequence: TGTGCCAGCAGCCAAGATCACGGCGGCTCTGGAAACACCATATATTTT.

This chain joins TRBV19 and TRBJ1-2; possible D gene TRBD1, 6 bases. V was pared by 7 bases and J by 10 bases, with 19 bases between. This CDR3 comprises 13 residues. CDR1 and CDR2 (germline): LNHDA, SQIVND (reference sequence). The CDR3 sequence is CASMTQGNTYYTF. Here the CDR3 DNA reads TGTGCCAGTATGACACAGGGAAATACGTACTACACCTTC.

V and J are TRBV19 and TRBJ2-3; weak D call: TRBD2 (5 bases). This CDR3 has 11 residues. Per the germline V gene, CDR1 is LNHDA and CDR2 is SQIVND (reference sequence). Trimming took 9 bases from V and 5 from J, leaving 9 bases between them. CDR3 bases: TGTGCCAGCCGTGAGGGAGATACGCAGTATTTT. This translates into CASREGDTQYF.

This clonotype appeared a few times. The rearrangement links TRBV20-1 to TRBJ1-5; perhaps TRBD1 as D (5 bases). V shed 5 bases and J shed 2 bases, with 10 bases lying between them. Germline lookup yields CDR1 DFQATT and CDR2 SNEGSKA (reference sequence). The CDR3 totals 13 residues. CDR3 amino acids: CSAQGLGNQPQHF. The CDR3 DNA reads TGCAGTGCTCAGGGTTTGGGCAATCAGCCCCAGCATTTT.

In its sample, this clonotype was seen a few times. This sequence joins TRBV7-2 and TRBJ1-5, with D unclear. The CDR3 extends over 14 amino acids. The V and J ends lost 6 bases and 7 bases respectively, with 16 bases between them. Germline CDR1 reads SGHTA; CDR2 reads FQGNSA. CDR3 amino acids: CASSLGHSNQPQHF. Written as DNA, the CDR3 is TGTGCCAGCAGTCTCGGTCATTCCAACCAGCCCCAGCATTTT.

This clonotype was counted between two and nine times. The J gene is TRBJ2-1, the V gene TRBV7-2; D remains ambiguous. The CDR3 is 17 amino acids. V was shortened by 5 bases and J by 0 bases, with 17 bases between the two germline ends. The germline V gene encodes CDR1 SGHTA and CDR2 FQGNSA. The chain's CDR3 is CASSQLPQLSSYNEQFF. The CDR3 coding sequence is TGTGCCAGCAGCCAACTCCCCCAGCTCAGCTCCTACAATGAGCAGTTCTTC.

The chain has TRBV27 and TRBJ2-7; 9 bases agree with TRBD2. After removal of 6 bases from V and 4 bases from J, the junction contained 7 bases not matched to a gene. This CDR3 has 14 amino acids. Germline CDR1 and CDR2: MNHEY and SMNVEV (reference sequence). CDR3 sequence (DNA): TGTGCCAGCAGCGGACTAGCGAGCATATACGAGCAGTACTTC. It is translated as CASSGLASIYEQYF.

The gene calls are TRBV20-1 and TRBJ2-7; 10 bases align to TRBD2. Germline values: CDR1 DFQATT, CDR2 SNEGSKA (reference sequence). This CDR3 has 15 residues. The V gene end was trimmed by 3 bases and the J gene end by 0 bases; junction bases not matched to a gene: 5. The DNA for the CDR3 is TGCAGTGCTAGCTCCGGGACTAGCGACTCCTACGAGCAGTACTTC. It codes for CSASSGTSDSYEQYF.

CDR3 nucleotide sequence: TGTGCCATCAGTGAGTCGGGGGGTAGCACAGATACGCAGTATTTT. Residues: CAISESGGSTDTQYF. The rearrangement links TRBV10-3 to TRBJ2-3, with D possibly matching TRBD2 (6 bases). Germline lookup yields CDR1 ENHRY and CDR2 SYGVKD. Trimming cost V 0 bases and J 0 bases, with 7 bases left between them. There are 15 residues in the CDR3.

This chain links TRBV20-1 with TRBJ2-1; TRBD2 matches at 12 bases. CDR3 size: 15 residues. The junction had 4 bases not matched to a gene; V was cut back by 5 bases and J by 2 bases. The germline gives CDR1 DFQATT, CDR2 SNEGSKA (reference sequence). The CDR3 spells CSARRTSGTYNEQFF. CDR3 bases: TGCAGTGCTCGCCGGACTAGCGGGACCTACAATGAGCAGTTCTTC.

This clonotype was counted a single time. The chain couples TRBV29-1 to TRBJ2-2, with 9 bases identical to TRBD1. Germline CDR1 is SQVTM and CDR2 is ANQGSEA. V gave up 3 bases and J gave up 4 bases; unmatched junction bases: 6. The CDR3 totals 15 residues. CDR3 protein: CSVDQQGAPTGELFF. The CDR3, as DNA: TGCAGCGTTGACCAACAGGGGGCGCCCACCGGGGAGCTGTTTTTT.

The chain employs TRBV5-5 and TRBJ2-5, with unresolved D. The CDR3 totals 13 residues. CDR1 is SGHKS, CDR2 YYEKEE, per germline (reference sequence). Trimming cost V 1 base and J 3 bases, with 7 bases left between them. The CDR3 DNA reads TGTGCCAGCAGCTTGATAGGGAAAGAGACCCAGTACTTC. It encodes CASSLIGKETQYF. Drawing the rest from reference TRBV5-5 and TRBJ2-5, the complete variable domain is DAGVTQSPTHLIKTRGQQVTLRCSPISGHKSVSWYQQVLGQGPQFIFQYYEKEERGRGNFPDRFSARQFPNYSSELNVNALLLGDSALYLCASSLIGKETQYFGPGTRLLVL.

The rearrangement joins TRBV10-3 to TRBJ2-7; TRBD1 aligns across 12 bases. Germline V lookup: CDR1 ENHRY, CDR2 SYGVKD. The CDR3 spans 16 residues. V trimming: 10 bases; J trimming: 3 bases; junction bases outside the gene matches: 13. The chain's CDR3 is CATSGTGGTGGYEQYF. CDR3 nucleotides: TGTGCCACCTCGGGGACAGGGGGCACAGGGGGCTACGAGCAGTACTTC.

The genes are TRBV27 and TRBJ2-1; the D is unclear. This CDR3 has 14 residues. In germline, CDR1 is MNHEY, CDR2 SMNVEV (reference sequence). The V and J ends lost 6 bases and 2 bases respectively, with 11 bases between them. The CDR3 loop is CASSRERPYNEQFF. The CDR3, as DNA: TGTGCCAGCAGCCGCGAAAGACCCTACAATGAGCAGTTCTTC.

This clonotype came up a few times. The V call is TRBV7-2, the J call TRBJ1-2; D not certain. Between the trimmed V and J ends, which lost 4 bases and 5 bases, there was a span of 8 bases. Germline CDR1 is SGHTA and CDR2 is FQGNSA. The CDR3 has 12 amino acids. In DNA, the CDR3 is TGTGCCAGCAGCTCTGGAACTTATGGCTACACCTTC. This gives the protein CASSSGTYGYTF.

The chain couples TRBV29-1 to TRBJ1-1; the D gene is possibly TRBD1 (5 bases). Per germline, CDR1 SQVTM and CDR2 ANQGSEA. The V end lost 8 bases, the J end lost 1 base, and 14 bases lay between the germline ends. The CDR3 loop spans 13 amino acids. The CDR3 DNA sequence: TGCAGCTCAGCGGAGGGGACGAACACTGAAGCTTTCTTT. Translated: CSSAEGTNTEAFF.

This clonotype was picked up one time. The V call is TRBV20-1, the J call TRBJ2-5; D unresolved. The CDR3 totals 13 residues. Trimming shortened V by 6 bases and J by 3 bases, and 14 bases separated the two germline ends. Per the germline V gene, CDR1 is DFQATT and CDR2 is SNEGSKA (reference sequence). The CDR3 protein is CSASVGPEETQYF. As DNA, the CDR3 is TGCAGTGCCTCCGTAGGGCCGGAAGAGACCCAGTACTTC.

The chain combines TRBV28 with TRBJ2-3; 7 bases agree with TRBD2. CDR1 is MDHEN, CDR2 SYDVKM, per germline. The V gene end was trimmed by 6 bases and the J gene end by 1 base; junction bases not matched to a gene: 13. The CDR3 loop spans 17 amino acids. This CDR3 is CASRLVREAFGTDTQYF. Written as DNA, the CDR3 is TGTGCCAGCAGGCTCGTCCGGGAGGCCTTCGGCACAGATACGCAGTATTTT.

The chain combines TRBV6-2 or TRBV6-3 with TRBJ1-5, with D possibly being TRBD1 (6 bases). Germline CDR1 is MNHEY and CDR2 is SVGEGT. Trimming stripped 2 bases from V and 2 bases from J, with 19 bases between. This CDR3 is built from 18 residues. The DNA of the CDR3 is TGTGCCAGCAGTTACGGTCCGGGGGCGCGGTATGGCAATCAGCCCCAGCATTTT. The encoded protein is CASSYGPGARYGNQPQHF.

The chain uses TRBV6-4 and TRBJ2-1; the D gene is possibly TRBD1 (7 bases). The V end was cut by 2 bases, the J end by 9 bases, with 14 bases between. CDR3 length: 14 residues. Germline lookup yields CDR1 MRHNA and CDR2 SNTAGT. The chain's CDR3 is CASSDQGGRGEQFF. The DNA of the CDR3 is TGTGCCAGCAGTGACCAGGGGGGACGGGGTGAGCAGTTCTTC.

The rearrangement joins TRBV28 to TRBJ1-6, with D unresolved. The CDR3 totals 14 residues. The germline V and J ends were trimmed by 2 bases and 4 bases, with 6 bases remaining between them. Germline V gives CDR1 MDHEN, CDR2 SYDVKM. The CDR3 protein is CASSLNLYNSPLHF. The CDR3 DNA follows: TGTGCCAGCAGTTTAAACCTTTATAATTCACCCCTCCACTTT.

This clonotype was detected a few times. The chain joins TRBV20-1 to TRBJ2-5, with 8 bases that match TRBD2. The length of the CDR3 is 17 residues. CDR1 and CDR2 from the germline V gene are DFQATT and SNEGSKA (reference sequence). Trimming at V came to 6 bases and at J to 1 base, leaving 16 bases not matched to a gene. The CDR3 region has the DNA TGCAGTGCCCTGACACTAGCGGAGTTGGGCCCCCAAGAGACCCAGTACTTC. It codes for CSALTLAELGPQETQYF.

The chain has TRBV7-2 and TRBJ1-1; D unclear. V lost 2 bases, J lost 4 bases, and 14 bases lay in between. The CDR3 has 15 residues. Germline CDR1 reads SGHTA; CDR2 reads FQGNSA. Here the CDR3 reads CASSLTITGVTEAFF. CDR3 nucleotide sequence: TGTGCCAGCAGCTTAACGATAACTGGGGTCACTGAAGCTTTCTTT.

V and J are TRBV5-4 and TRBJ2-7; 8 nucleotides line up with TRBD2. Germline V gene sequence: CDR1 SGHNT, CDR2 YYREEE (reference sequence). The CDR3 covers 13 residues. V lost 5 bases and J lost 2; bases outside the gene matches: 3. CDR3 amino acids: CASRAGGTYEQYF. CDR3 coding DNA: TGTGCCAGCAGGGCGGGGGGAACCTACGAGCAGTACTTC.

This chain joins TRBV6-1 and TRBJ2-2; D is perhaps TRBD2 (6 bases). The length of the CDR3 is 14 residues. Trimming shortened V by 5 bases and J by 0 bases, and 7 bases separated the two germline ends. The germline V gene has CDR1 MNHNS and CDR2 SASEGT. The CDR3 is CASSRGTNTGELFF. The DNA of the CDR3 is TGTGCCAGCAGTCGCGGGACGAACACCGGGGAGCTGTTTTTT.